This passage covers 15 T cell receptor beta chains from one sample sequenced in a study of PD-1 blockade in classical Hodgkin lymphoma. This sample's time point: cycle 4 day 1 (C4D1), after six to seven weeks of nivolumab. Relapses following autologous stem cell transplantation were seen in all patients, with brentuximab vedotin exposure varying. Thawed PBMCs underwent magnetic negative selection to obtain purified CD8+ T cells. Clones were sequenced by immunoSEQ multiplex PCR, and TCRdb holds only the in-frame ones, with some missing. The data contain 15,000 to 20,000 clones, 88% of them singletons. The starting material was CD8+ T cells from blood, obtained before the fourth cycle of nivolumab. The receptors here all came from a human donor with classical Hodgkin lymphoma.

CDR3 DNA: TGTGCCAGCAGTTTCCCGGGAACCAGTGAGGTCAATGAGCAGTTCTTC. It translates to CASSFPGTSEVNEQFF. The V and J genes are TRBV28 and TRBJ2-1; D may be TRBD2 (5 bases). With 3 bases removed from V and 6 bases from J, the gap between germline ends came to 18 bases. This CDR3 is built from 16 residues. Germline V CDR1 and CDR2: MDHEN, SYDVKM.

Concerning this clone itself: Compared with germline, one end of the junction differs, possibly owing to a read error. The chain has TRBV28 and TRBJ2-4, with 13 bases identical to TRBD2. There are 12 residues in the CDR3. CDR1 MDHEN and CDR2 SYDVKM come from the germline V gene. The CDR3 loop reads CASSPTGTSGIF. CDR3 DNA sequence: TGTGCCAGCAGCCCGACCGGGACTAGCGGGATTTTC.

The chain employs TRBV9 and TRBJ2-7; perhaps TRBD2 as D (7 bases). The CDR3 loop spans 16 amino acids. V lost 2 bases to trimming and J lost 0 bases, with 15 bases between them. The germline CDR1 and CDR2 sequences are SGDLS and YYNGEE. The CDR3 reads CASSVAGGAPSYEQYF. The DNA of the CDR3 is TGTGCCAGCAGCGTCGCTGGGGGGGCCCCCTCCTACGAGCAGTACTTC.

This clone was found once. This sequence joins TRBV30 and TRBJ2-7, with TRBD1 matching over 7 bases. Germline lookup yields CDR1 GTSNPN and CDR2 SVGIG (reference sequence). With V trimmed by 7 bases and J by 7 bases, 10 bases remained unmatched. CDR3 length: 12 amino acids. The CDR3 coding sequence is TGTGCCTTGCTACAGGGGACGAGTGAGCAGTACTTC. Protein: CALLQGTSEQYF. The full variable domain, with the rest looked up from reference TRBV30 and TRBJ2-7, is SQTIHQWPATLVQPVGSPLSLECTVEGTSNPNLYWYRQAAGRGLQLLFYSVGIGQISSEVPQNLSASRPQDRQFILSSKKLLLSDSGFYLCALLQGTSEQYFGPGTRLTVT.

The DNA of the CDR3 is TGTGCCAGCAGGGTCGACAGCCAGTGGACCCAGTACTTC. This sequence encodes CASRVDSQWTQYF. V is TRBV6-1 and J is TRBJ2-5, with D maybe TRBD1 (5 bases). V lost 6 bases and J lost 7, with 15 bases in between. The CDR3 spans 13 residues. Germline CDR1 MNHNS, CDR2 SASEGT.

The V and J genes are TRBV29-1 and TRBJ2-2, with TRBD1 matching 7 bases. The V gene's germline CDR1 is SQVTM and CDR2 ANQGSEA. Trimming removed 5 bases from V and 5 bases from J; junction bases left unmatched: 2. The CDR3 contains 12 residues. CDR3 DNA sequence: TGCAGCGTTCAGGGGGAAACCGGGGAGCTGTTTTTT. Protein product: CSVQGETGELFF.

The chain has TRBV6-6 and TRBJ2-4; TRBD1 might be the D (6 bases). Germline V gives CDR1 MNHNY, CDR2 SVGAGI (reference sequence). This CDR3 spans 14 amino acids. V dropped 7 bases and J dropped 4 bases, with 14 bases sitting between them. CDR3 loop: CASTPGDNKNIQYF. CDR3 in DNA: TGTGCCAGCACTCCTGGGGACAATAAAAACATTCAGTACTTC.

V and J are TRBV27 and TRBJ2-7; D possibly uses TRBD1 or TRBD2 (5 bases each). This CDR3 has 15 residues. Per the germline V gene, CDR1 is MNHEY and CDR2 is SMNVEV (reference sequence). V lost 2 bases, J lost 0 bases, and 11 bases lay in between. The CDR3 DNA sequence: TGTGCCAGCAGTTTACGGCCAGGGAGCTCCTACGAGCAGTACTTC. Translating it yields CASSLRPGSSYEQYF.

The gene calls are TRBV28 and TRBJ2-7, with D possibly TRBD2 on 5 matching bases. The CDR3 contains 13 residues. V gave up 2 bases and J gave up 5 bases, with 10 bases separating them. Per germline, CDR1 MDHEN and CDR2 SYDVKM. CDR3 in DNA: TGTGCCAGCAGTTTAGTACTAGTCCACGAGCAGTACTTC. Encoded protein: CASSLVLVHEQYF.

The V call is TRBV27, the J call TRBJ2-4; D might be TRBD1 (6 bases). Germline assignment: CDR1 MNHEY and CDR2 SMNVEV (reference sequence). Between the trimmed V and J ends, which lost 7 bases and 3 bases, there was a span of 13 bases. The CDR3 is made up of 14 amino acids. The DNA of the CDR3 is TGTGCCAGCACCCAGGGGTGGGGCAAAAACATTCAGTACTTC. Translation gives CASTQGWGKNIQYF.

The genes are TRBV5-6 and TRBJ2-1, with D possibly being TRBD2 (6 bases). The germline gives CDR1 SGHDT, CDR2 YYEEEE. The length of the CDR3 is 15 residues. V lost 4 bases and J lost 0, with 11 bases in between. The CDR3 DNA reads TGTGCCAGCAGCCCTGGGGGGAGCTCCTACAATGAGCAGTTCTTC. It translates to CASSPGGSSYNEQFF.

This chain uses TRBV9 with TRBJ2-7; possibly TRBD1 for D (5 bases). CDR1 SGDLS and CDR2 YYNGEE come from the germline V gene. Trimming left V 1 base short and J 1 base short, with 12 bases between. CDR3 length: 15 amino acids. The CDR3 coding sequence is TGTGCCAGCAGCGTATCTGGGGCCAAGTCCTACGAGCAGTACTTC. This codes for CASSVSGAKSYEQYF.

J is TRBJ2-2 and V is TRBV27; tentative D call: TRBD2 (6 bases). The germline gives CDR1 MNHEY, CDR2 SMNVEV (reference sequence). V was clipped by 0 bases and J by 1 base, with 6 bases between them. The CDR3 extends over 15 amino acids. CDR3 residues: CASSLSRGNTGELFF. Here the CDR3 DNA reads TGTGCCAGCAGTTTATCGCGGGGGAACACCGGGGAGCTGTTTTTT.

The V and J genes are TRBV9 and TRBJ1-1; D may be TRBD1 (5 bases). There are 17 residues in the CDR3. Germline V gene sequence: CDR1 SGDLS, CDR2 YYNGEE. Trimming stripped 1 base from V and 3 bases from J, with 19 bases between. For the CDR3, the DNA is TGTGCCAGCAGCGTACTAAACTACGGGACGCCCTACACTGAAGCTTTCTTT. This sequence encodes CASSVLNYGTPYTEAFF.

The chain couples TRBV5-5 to TRBJ2-2; the match to TRBD2 covers 8 bases. J lost 6 bases, V lost 2 bases, and 3 bases had no gene match. Germline CDR1 reads SGHKS; CDR2 reads YYEKEE (reference sequence). The CDR3 extends over 14 amino acids. The CDR3 reads CASSFLGLAGELFF. In DNA form, the CDR3 reads TGTGCCAGCAGCTTCCTGGGACTAGCCGGGGAGCTGTTTTTT. Based on the CDR3 plus reference TRBV5-5 and TRBJ2-2, the full variable domain is DAGVTQSPTHLIKTRGQQVTLRCSPISGHKSVSWYQQVLGQGPQFIFQYYEKEERGRGNFPDRFSARQFPNYSSELNVNALLLGDSALYLCASSFLGLAGELFFGEGSRLTVL.